This T cell receptor beta chain originates from a study of esophageal squamous cell carcinoma under preoperative chemotherapy. This clonotype was counted many times. This CDR3 is built from 14 residues. With 0 bases removed from V and 1 base from J, the gap between germline ends came to 6 bases. The germline V gene encodes CDR1 SGHTA and CDR2 FQGNSA. In TCRdb, the PCR reads were re-called with MiXCR into one record per CDR3 protein. Of roughly 16,000 distinct CDR3 sequences listed, around 47% are singletons. Time point denoted: before preoperative PTX-NDP chemotherapy. The chain recombines TRBV7-2 with TRBJ2-5; D is uncertain. The clonotype was recovered from a human donor with esophageal squamous cell carcinoma. The donor label of this sample is uncertain. The sample was acquired from a patient given preoperative chemotherapy. The CDR3 region has the DNA TGTGCCAGCAGCTTAGCGGCAGGCCAAGAGACCCAGTACTTC. It codes for CASSLAAGQETQYF.